Each of the 4 T cell receptor beta chains below was sequenced from the same sample in a study of CD8 T cells in ankylosing spondylitis (dated by TCRdb to the late 2010s). Study-level results and caveats: A TCR beta motif made up of several highly homologous amino acid variants appeared to be characteristic of blood from ankylosing spondylitis patients.

Library preparation employed 5' RACE. The sequencer listed for this sample is Illumina HiSeq 2500. In-frame beta chains were kept once TCRdb had trimmed the public reads at Q25 with fastp and called clones with MiXCR. CDR3 protein sequences are deduplicated, and each keeps its most common genes and DNA. The sample table lists a few hundred thousand distinct CDR3 sequences, approximately 7.4% of them with a count of one. Approximately 15% of the sample goes to the ten largest clones. These receptors' targets are unknown. Sequenced sample: blood, either unsorted or a sorted T cell fraction (not recorded which). The source of these receptors is a male donor with ankylosing spondylitis.

In this sample, this clonotype turned up many times. The rearrangement uses TRBV28 and TRBJ2-3; 9 nucleotides match TRBD1. This CDR3 is built from 17 residues. Trimming at V came to 5 bases and at J to 0 bases, leaving 9 bases not matched to a gene. Germline V gene sequence: CDR1 MDHEN, CDR2 SYDVKM. The CDR3: CASSPPLGQGSTDTQYF. CDR3 in DNA: TGTGCCAGCAGTCCCCCCCTGGGACAGGGTAGCACAGATACGCAGTATTTT.

The table lists this clonotype with many counts. The chain uses TRBV11-2 and TRBJ2-7, with TRBD2 matching over 13 bases. Germline lookup yields CDR1 SGHAT and CDR2 FQNNGV. The J segment lost 0 bases and the V segment lost 5 bases, leaving 4 bases of the junction unmatched. The CDR3 consists of 16 residues. CDR3 DNA sequence: TGTGCCAGCAGCCCTGGGACTAGCGGGGTCTCCTACGAGCAGTACTTC. It encodes CASSPGTSGVSYEQYF.

This clonotype has just a few counts. The chain employs TRBV28 and TRBJ1-5; D not certain. CDR1 and CDR2 from the germline V gene are MDHEN and SYDVKM. V lost 2 bases, J lost 1 base, and 6 bases lay in between. The CDR3 spans 14 residues. The CDR3 DNA follows: TGTGCCAGCAGTTTAATCGACAGCAATCAGCCCCAGCATTTT. Its translation is CASSLIDSNQPQHF. Together with reference TRBV28 and TRBJ1-5, the CDR3 gives the full variable domain: DVKVTQSSRYLVKRTGEKVFLECVQDMDHENMFWYRQDPGLGLRLIYFSYDVKMKEKGDIPEGYSVSREKKERFSLILESASTNQTSMYLCASSLIDSNQPQHFGDGTRLSIL.

This clonotype was counted between two and nine times. This chain links TRBV6-5 with TRBJ1-1, with 8 bases identical to TRBD1. There are 16 residues in the CDR3. The V segment lost 2 bases and the J segment 4 bases; nucleotides outside the gene matches: 9. Germline values: CDR1 MNHEY, CDR2 SVGAGI. The CDR3 coding sequence is TGTGCCAGCAGTTACACACCGACAGGGGTCGGCACTGAAGCTTTCTTT. Its translation: CASSYTPTGVGTEAFF.